This record covers a single TCR beta chain. The germline V gene has CDR1 MNHEY and CDR2 SMNVEV (reference sequence). The CDR3 is 17 residues long. Trimming shortened V by 1 base and J by 1 base, and 14 bases separated the two germline ends. Primers for the PCR totalled 60 Vbeta and 13 Jbeta. TCRdb's table, derived via immunoSEQ multiplex PCR, lists solely in-frame clones and lacks some. The top ten hold 2% to 2.5% of the sample, which has 150,000 to 200,000 clones, roughly 79% seen once. All donors participated as healthy donors of bone marrow. This specimen belongs to a study of cytomegalovirus exposure and HLA in healthy donors. Study overall: Earlier sequencing of some 170 million T cells yielded 120 million or so unique TCR beta sequences.

This receptor was obtained from a woman aged 30 to 39 in good health and CMV-seropositive. The sequencing input was PBMCs. The rearrangement links TRBV27 to TRBJ2-4, with D perhaps matching TRBD2 (5 bases). The CDR3 nucleotides read TGTGCCAGCAGTTTATACCCAGCGAGAGGGGCCAAAAACATTCAGTACTTC. The encoded protein is CASSLYPARGAKNIQYF.